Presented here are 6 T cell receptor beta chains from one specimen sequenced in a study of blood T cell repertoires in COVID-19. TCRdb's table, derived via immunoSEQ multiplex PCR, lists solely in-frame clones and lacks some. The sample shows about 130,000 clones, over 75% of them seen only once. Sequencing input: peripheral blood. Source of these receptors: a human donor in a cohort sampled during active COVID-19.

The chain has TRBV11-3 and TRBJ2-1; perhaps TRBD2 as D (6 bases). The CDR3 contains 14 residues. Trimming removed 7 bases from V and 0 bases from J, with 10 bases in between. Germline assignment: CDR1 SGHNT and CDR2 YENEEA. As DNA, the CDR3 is TGTGCCAGCAAACGGGAGAGCTCCTACAATGAGCAGTTCTTC. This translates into CASKRESSYNEQFF.

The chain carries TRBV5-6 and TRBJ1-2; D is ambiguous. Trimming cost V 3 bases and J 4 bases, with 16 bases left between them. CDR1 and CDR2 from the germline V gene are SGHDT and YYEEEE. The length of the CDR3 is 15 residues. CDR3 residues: CASSSFRLASYGYTF. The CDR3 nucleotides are TGTGCCAGCAGCTCCTTTCGGTTAGCTAGCTATGGCTACACCTTC.

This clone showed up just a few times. CDR3 bases: TGTGCCAGCAGCCTGCCGGGACAGACGAACACCGGGGAGCTGTTTTTT. Residues: CASSLPGQTNTGELFF. The chain links TRBV5-4 to TRBJ2-2, with TRBD1 matching 7 bases. The germline V gene encodes CDR1 SGHNT and CDR2 YYREEE (reference sequence). Trimming at V came to 4 bases and at J to 0 bases, leaving 6 bases not matched to a gene. This CDR3 region has 16 residues.

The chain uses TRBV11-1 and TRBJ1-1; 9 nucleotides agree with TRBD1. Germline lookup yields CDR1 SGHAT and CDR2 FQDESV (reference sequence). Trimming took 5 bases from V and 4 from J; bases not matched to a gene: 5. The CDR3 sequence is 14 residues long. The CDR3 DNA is TGTGCCAGCAGCCGCAAACAGGGGGCCACTGAAGCTTTCTTT. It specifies CASSRKQGATEAFF.

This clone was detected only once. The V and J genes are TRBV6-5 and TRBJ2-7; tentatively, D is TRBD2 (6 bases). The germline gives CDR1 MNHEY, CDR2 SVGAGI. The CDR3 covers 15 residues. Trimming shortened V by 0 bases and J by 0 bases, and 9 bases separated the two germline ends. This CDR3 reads CASSYSRGTSYEQYF. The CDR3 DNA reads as TGTGCCAGCAGTTACTCGCGGGGAACCTCCTACGAGCAGTACTTC.

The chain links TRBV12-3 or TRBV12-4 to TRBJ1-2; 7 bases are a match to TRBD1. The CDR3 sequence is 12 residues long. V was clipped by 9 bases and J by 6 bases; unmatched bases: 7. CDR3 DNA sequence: TGTGCCAGTGCACAGGGGTTTAATGGCTACACCTTC. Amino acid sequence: CASAQGFNGYTF.